A single sample is the source of the 15 T cell receptor beta chains below, sequenced in a study of T cell repertoires in cytomegalovirus infection. TCRdb reprocessed the reads via MiXCR and lists one record per CDR3 protein. The sample carries hundreds of thousands of distinct CDR3 sequences, 35% to 40% recorded once. The sample taken for sequencing was PBMCs. Receptor source: a human donor in good health (CMV status not recorded). Some clones in this sample may be carry-over from other donors' samples.

As concerns this clonotype: No conserved phenylalanine or tryptophan is present at the end of the CDR3, so a read error is the likely explanation. It is unclear where the CDR3 begins or ends on the DNA, so no DNA is shown, and the CDR3 is as TCRdb lists it. The chain carries TRBV2 and TRBJ1-2; the DNA was not used to check the table's D call, TRBD1. The germline CDR1 and CDR2 sequences are SNHLY and FYNNEI. The CDR3 comprises 11 residues, both ends counted. This CDR3 is CATSTGGGYTL.

This rearrangement joins TRBV5-1 to TRBJ2-7, with 9 bases lining up with TRBD1. Germline CDR1 SGHRS, CDR2 YFSETQ. Germline trimming cut 1 base from V and 0 bases from J; bases unmatched to any gene: 11. This CDR3 has 18 residues. DNA for the CDR3: TGCGCCAGCAGCTTGAGGGTGGGCGGGACAGGGCCCTCCTACGAGCAGTACTTC. Its protein product is CASSLRVGGTGPSYEQYF. The variable domain in full, with the rest retrieved from reference TRBV5-1 and TRBJ2-7, is KAGVTQTPRYLIKTRGQQVTLSCSPISGHRSVSWYQQTPGQGLQFLFEYFSETQRNKGNFPGRFSGRQFSNSRSEMNVSTLELGDSALYLCASSLRVGGTGPSYEQYFGPGTRLTVT.

This clonotype was seen a few times. The gene calls are TRBV7-6 and TRBJ2-5, with 7 bases fitting TRBD1. V lost 5 bases and J lost 0; bases outside the gene matches: 6. CDR3 length: 15 amino acids. Germline V lookup: CDR1 SGHVS, CDR2 FNYEAQ. The CDR3 nucleotides read TGTGCCAGCAGCCCACGGGACAGCGACCAAGAGACCCAGTACTTC. This gives the protein CASSPRDSDQETQYF.

V is TRBV12-3 or TRBV12-4 and J is TRBJ1-6; tentatively, D is TRBD1 (5 bases). The germline V and J ends were trimmed by 5 bases and 19 bases, with 18 bases remaining between them. The CDR3 covers 12 residues. CDR3 protein: CASSPGRVPLHF. CDR3 nucleotide sequence: TGTGCCAGCAGTCCGGGGCGGGTCCCACTTCACTTT.

This clonotype was counted at least ten times. The V call is TRBV12-3 or TRBV12-4, the J call TRBJ2-5; D not resolved. The CDR3 is made up of 15 amino acids. Trimming pared 4 bases from V and 4 bases from J, leaving 16 bases between. CDR3 residues: CASSSNRTPGETQYF. CDR3 nucleotides: TGTGCCAGCAGTTCAAACCGAACGCCTGGAGAGACCCAGTACTTC.

The CDR3 loop reads CASSVLRGYEQYF. The DNA of the CDR3 is TGTGCCAGCAGCGTCCTCCGAGGGTACGAGCAGTACTTC. The chain links TRBV7-2 to TRBJ2-7; a possible D gene is TRBD2 (5 bases). From germline, CDR1 is SGHTA and CDR2 FQGNSA. V was pared by 5 bases and J by 4 bases, with 12 bases between. The CDR3 contains 13 residues.

The rearrangement links TRBV4-1 to TRBJ2-7, with D perhaps TRBD1 or TRBD2 (5 bases each). V dropped 1 base and J dropped 2 bases, with 12 bases sitting between them. The CDR3 is made up of 15 amino acids. Germline CDR1 reads MGHRA; CDR2 reads YSYEKL. The CDR3 sequence: CASSQVWDEAYEQYF. In DNA, the CDR3 is TGCGCCAGCAGCCAAGTGTGGGACGAAGCCTACGAGCAGTACTTC.

This clonotype appeared many times. The rearrangement links TRBV7-6 to TRBJ1-5; 10 nucleotides line up with TRBD1. This CDR3 is 18 amino acids long. Trimming took 2 bases from V and 6 from J; bases not matched to a gene: 13. From germline, CDR1 is SGHVS and CDR2 FNYEAQ. The CDR3 region has the DNA TGTGCCAGCAGCTTAAAGACAAGACAGGGGGCGCAAATTCAGCCCCAGCATTTT. It translates to CASSLKTRQGAQIQPQHF.

Points on this clonotype: One end of the junction fails to match germline, which may point to a read error. The gene calls are TRBV28 and TRBJ1-5; D call uncertain. Germline CDR1 is MDHEN and CDR2 is SYDVKM. The CDR3 length is 12 residues. CDR3 sequence reads: CASSFGVQPHHF. In DNA form, the CDR3 reads TGTGCCAGCAGTTTCGGGGTTCAGCCCCATCATTTT.

In its sample, this clonotype was seen a few times. This chain joins TRBV5-8 and TRBJ1-2, with 7 bases identical to TRBD1. This CDR3 region has 14 residues. The germline V gene encodes CDR1 SGHTS and CDR2 YDEGEE. V lost 4 bases, J lost 7 bases, and 10 bases stayed unmatched. CDR3 protein: CASSPSRDSGGYTF. The CDR3 bases are TGTGCCAGCAGCCCGTCCCGGGACAGCGGTGGCTACACCTTC.

This chain connects TRBV20-1 to TRBJ1-6; weak D call: TRBD1 (5 bases). The CDR3 has 15 amino acids. The germline V gene has CDR1 DFQATT and CDR2 SNEGSKA (reference sequence). V was shortened by 7 bases and J by 9 bases, with 22 bases between the two germline ends. CDR3 residues: CSVGFRDQRISPLHF. CDR3 nucleotides: TGCAGTGTAGGATTCCGGGACCAGAGAATTTCACCCCTCCACTTT.

On this clonotype: At one of its ends the junction is not consistent with the germline gene, which may arise from a read error. V usage is TRBV7-7 and J usage is TRBJ2-1; D not resolved. The germline V gene encodes CDR1 SSHAT and CDR2 FNYEAQ (reference sequence). The CDR3 consists of 15 residues. Here the CDR3 reads CASSRDFSSYNEQFF. The CDR3 bases are TGTGCTAGCAGTAGGGATTTTAGCTCCTACAATGAGCAGTTCTTC.

This clonotype was seen many times. V is TRBV7-9 and J is TRBJ1-2, with TRBD1 as a possible D gene (6 bases). Germline CDR1 reads SEHNR; CDR2 reads FQNEAQ (reference sequence). The CDR3 contains 16 residues. The V end was cut by 2 bases, the J end by 8 bases, with 21 bases between. This CDR3 reads CASSLRAQRDIGGYTF. The CDR3 DNA reads as TGTGCCAGCAGCTTAAGGGCTCAGCGGGACATCGGCGGCTACACCTTC.

This clonotype was picked up a small number of times. The chain has TRBV5-6 and TRBJ2-5; D might be TRBD2 (6 bases). The germline V gene has CDR1 SGHDT and CDR2 YYEEEE. The CDR3 loop spans 13 amino acids. Trimming shortened V by 3 bases and J by 4 bases, and 10 bases separated the two germline ends. The CDR3 loop reads CASSWGVTETQYF. The CDR3, as DNA: TGTGCCAGCAGCTGGGGGGTTACAGAGACCCAGTACTTC. The full variable domain, with the rest looked up from reference TRBV5-6 and TRBJ2-5, is DAGVTQSPTHLIKTRGQQVTLRCSPKSGHDTVSWYQQALGQGPQFIFQYYEEEERQRGNFPDRFSGHQFPNYSSELNVNALLLGDSALYLCASSWGVTETQYFGPGTRLLVL.

This clonotype was seen at least ten times. The chain links TRBV4-1 to TRBJ1-5, with a possible D match to TRBD1 (6 bases). The V gene's germline CDR1 is MGHRA and CDR2 YSYEKL. V was shortened by 0 bases and J by 7 bases, with 7 bases between the two germline ends. The CDR3 spans 13 residues. This CDR3 is CASSQDQGQPQHF. DNA for the CDR3: TGCGCCAGCAGCCAAGATCAGGGGCAGCCCCAGCATTTT.